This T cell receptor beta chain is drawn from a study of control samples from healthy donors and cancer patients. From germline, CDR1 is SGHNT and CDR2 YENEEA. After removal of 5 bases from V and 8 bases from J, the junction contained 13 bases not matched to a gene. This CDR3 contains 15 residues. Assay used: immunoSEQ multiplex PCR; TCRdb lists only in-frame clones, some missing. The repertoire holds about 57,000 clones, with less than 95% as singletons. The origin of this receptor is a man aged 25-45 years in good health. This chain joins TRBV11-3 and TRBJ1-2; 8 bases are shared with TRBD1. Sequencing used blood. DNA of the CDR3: TGTGCCAGCAGCCCAGGGGGCCACATCGGGGGAGGCTACACCTTC. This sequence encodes CASSPGGHIGGGYTF.